The 21 T cell receptor beta chains below were found in one sample sequenced in a study of blood T cells in healthy people across ages. Using a J-beta primer mix together with a sample-barcoded 5' primer, a second PCR was run for roughly 7 to 11 cycles. TCRdb re-called the 5' RACE reads with MiXCR, one entry per CDR3 protein. Among hundreds of thousands of distinct CDR3 sequences, about 30% were seen once, and the ten largest hold around 16%. Sequencing was done on a sample of blood. The source of these receptors is a woman at least 80 years old in good health.

This clonotype showed up many times. The rearrangement links TRBV5-6 to TRBJ2-6; D unresolved. V was clipped by 5 bases and J by 1 base, with 13 bases between them. The CDR3 consists of 16 residues. Germline loops: CDR1 SGHDT, CDR2 YYEEEE. CDR3 DNA sequence: TGTGCCAGCAGTCCCGTCGGTAGATCTGGGGCCAACGTCCTGACTTTC. Its protein is CASSPVGRSGANVLTF.

This clonotype was seen more than once but under ten times. This sequence may be a read error, since a much larger clone differs from it by one base. The chain combines TRBV6-2 or TRBV6-3 with TRBJ1-2; D gene ambiguous. V was clipped by 6 bases and J by 0 bases, with 14 bases between them. The germline V gene has CDR1 MNHEY and CDR2 SVGEGT. The CDR3 totals 15 residues. The CDR3 DNA reads TGTGCCAGCAGAAAACCGGAACAGACTAACTATGGCTACACCTTC. This sequence encodes CASRKPEQTNYGYTF.

As concerns this clonotype: This sequence may be a read error, since a much larger clone differs from it by one base. The rearrangement joins TRBV20-1 to TRBJ2-3; weak D call: TRBD2 (5 bases). Germline-derived CDR1 and CDR2 are DFQATT and SNEGSKA (reference sequence). Trimming cost V 0 bases and J 5 bases, with 24 bases left between them. This CDR3 is built from 18 residues. In DNA form, the CDR3 reads TGCAGTGCTAGAGATTATGAGCGGAGAGGGTCTGGTGTAGATACGCAGTATTTT. Protein sequence: CSARDYERRGSGVDTQYF.

The genes are TRBV2 and TRBJ1-2; D is unresolved. Trimming removed 2 bases at V and 3 bases at J, with 10 bases between. Germline V gives CDR1 SNHLY, CDR2 FYNNEI. The CDR3 is 14 amino acids. CDR3 nucleotide sequence: TGTGCCAGCAGTGAATCGGGAGGTTACTATGGCTACACCTTC. This codes for CASSESGGYYGYTF.

At least ten counts were recorded for this clonotype. The chain uses TRBV6-1 and TRBJ2-3; no definite D call. The germline V gene encodes CDR1 MNHNS and CDR2 SASEGT. The CDR3 runs to 14 residues. V lost 9 bases to trimming and J lost 0 bases, with 13 bases between them. DNA of the CDR3: TGTGCCAGTCAGGCCGGCTTAAGCACAGATACGCAGTATTTT. This sequence encodes CASQAGLSTDTQYF.

This clonotype came up many times. The J gene is TRBJ2-7, the V gene TRBV6-5; D might be TRBD1 or TRBD2, each matching 6 bases. The CDR3 is 13 amino acids. V lost 7 bases and J 1 base, leaving 11 bases between the germline ends. Germline lookup yields CDR1 MNHEY and CDR2 SVGAGI. CDR3 nucleotides: TGTGCCAGCAAGAGGGGGGCATCCTACGAGCAGTACTTC. It yields the protein CASKRGASYEQYF.

J is TRBJ1-5 and V is TRBV19; maybe TRBD1 (6 bases). Looked up from germline, CDR1 is LNHDA and CDR2 is SQIVND (reference sequence). The V gene lost 10 bases and the J gene lost 4 bases, with 17 bases spanning the gap. The CDR3 extends over 14 amino acids. CDR3 protein: CATAGVGGNQPQHF. As DNA, the CDR3 is TGTGCCACCGCAGGGGTTGGGGGAAATCAGCCCCAGCATTTT. Variable domain in full (rest from reference TRBV19 and TRBJ1-5): DGGITQSPKYLFRKEGQNVTLSCEQNLNHDAMYWYRQDPGQGLRLIYYSQIVNDFQKGDIAEGYSVSREKKESFPLTVTSAQKNPTAFYLCATAGVGGNQPQHFGDGTRLSIL.

This chain links TRBV6-2 or TRBV6-3 with TRBJ1-5; the D gene is possibly TRBD1 (5 bases). Germline loops: CDR1 MNHEY, CDR2 SVGEGT. The CDR3 is 16 amino acids. The V end lost 2 bases, the J end lost 0 bases, and 11 bases lay between the germline ends. CDR3 in DNA: TGTGCCAGCAGTTACGGGCAGGGTTTTAGCAATCAGCCCCAGCATTTT. As protein: CASSYGQGFSNQPQHF.

This clonotype was recorded at least ten times. V and J are TRBV5-1 and TRBJ2-1; D remains unclear. The V end was cut by 2 bases, the J end by 9 bases, with 9 bases between. The CDR3 extends over 12 amino acids. Germline V gene sequence: CDR1 SGHRS, CDR2 YFSETQ. The DNA of the CDR3 is TGCGCCAGCAGCTTCACTACGTTTGAGCAGTTCTTC. Encoded protein: CASSFTTFEQFF.

This clonotype occurred many times. A much larger clone lies one base from this, so it may be a read error. The chain combines TRBV29-1 with TRBJ2-5; 10 bases map to TRBD1. Germline CDR1 reads SQVTM; CDR2 reads ANQGSEA. This CDR3 is built from 16 residues. V trimming: 7 bases; J trimming: 11 bases; junction bases outside the gene matches: 22. The CDR3: CSARGGFGTGDDEQYF. In DNA, the CDR3 is TGCAGCGCCCGGGGAGGATTCGGGACAGGGGACGATGAGCAGTACTTC. The full variable domain, completed using reference TRBV29-1 and TRBJ2-5, is SAVISQKPSRDICQRGTSLTIQCQVDSQVTMMFWYRQQPGQSLTLIATANQGSEATYESGFVIDKFPISRPNLTFSTLTVSNMSPEDSSIYLCSARGGFGTGDDEQYFGPGTRLLVL.

This clonotype was counted many times. The chain is built from TRBV3-1 and TRBJ2-3; the D call may be TRBD1 or TRBD2 (6 bases each). This CDR3 is 16 amino acids long. V lost 5 bases, J lost 0 bases, and 15 bases lay in between. CDR1 and CDR2 (germline): LGHDT, YNNKEL (reference sequence). The CDR3 DNA sequence: TGTGCCAGCAGCTCCGGGGGCGGACCTAGCACAGATACGCAGTATTTT. Its translation is CASSSGGGPSTDTQYF.

This clonotype was seen more than once but under ten times. The chain is built from TRBV25-1 and TRBJ1-5, with D unclear. The V end lost 5 bases, the J end lost 3 bases, and 8 bases lay between the germline ends. CDR3 size: 13 residues. CDR1 MGHDK and CDR2 SYGVNS come from the germline V gene. CDR3 nucleotides: TGTGCCAGCAGTCCGGGGTTCAATCAGCCCCAGCATTTT. Its protein product is CASSPGFNQPQHF.

This clonotype has a handful of counts. This chain connects TRBV12-3 or TRBV12-4 to TRBJ2-5; D is possibly TRBD1 (6 bases). The J call is in doubt because the DNA end fits TRBJ2-1 better. The CDR3 loop spans 14 amino acids. DNA of the CDR3: TGTGCCAGCAGACCAGGACAGATACAAGAGACCCAGTTCTTC. Protein product: CASRPGQIQETQFF.

The chain carries TRBV5-1 and TRBJ2-2; no reliable D call. The CDR3 is made up of 16 amino acids. The V gene lost 6 bases and the J gene lost 0 bases, with 15 bases spanning the gap. Germline V CDR1 and CDR2: SGHRS, YFSETQ. The CDR3 reads CASNTDGRSNTGELFF. The DNA of the CDR3 is TGCGCCAGCAACACTGACGGCAGATCGAACACCGGGGAGCTGTTTTTT.

Ten or more counts support this clonotype. The chain employs TRBV7-9 and TRBJ1-6; TRBD1 matches 7 bases. The ends lost 5 bases at V and 5 bases at J; junction bases unmatched: 3. From germline, CDR1 is SEHNR and CDR2 FQNEAQ (reference sequence). CDR3 length: 14 amino acids. The CDR3 spells CASSRGQDNSPLHF. The CDR3 nucleotides read TGTGCCAGCAGCCGTGGACAGGATAATTCACCCCTCCACTTT.

This chain uses TRBV4-1 with TRBJ1-2; D not resolved. Trimming left V 0 bases short and J 8 bases short, with 16 bases between. CDR3 length: 15 amino acids. Looked up from germline, CDR1 is MGHRA and CDR2 is YSYEKL. CDR3 protein: CASSQERSRYGGYTF. As DNA, the CDR3 is TGCGCCAGCAGCCAAGAAAGGAGTAGGTACGGGGGCTACACCTTC.

This clonotype was detected many times. V is TRBV6-5 and J is TRBJ1-2; tentatively, D is TRBD1 (5 bases). Deletions cut 2 bases from V and 6 bases from J, with 19 bases between. CDR1 is MNHEY and CDR2 is SVGAGI in the germline V gene. The CDR3 runs 16 residues. CDR3 DNA: TGTGCCAGCAGTTACCGTACAGAAGGTCCGGGGGATGGCTACACCTTC. Translated, it gives CASSYRTEGPGDGYTF.

In the case of this clonotype: A much bigger clone sits one base away, suggesting this may be a read error. The chain has TRBV4-3 and TRBJ1-2; D may be TRBD1 (6 bases). The CDR3 contains 14 residues. Germline V CDR1 and CDR2: LGHNA, YSLEER. Trimming cost V 0 bases and J 8 bases, with 13 bases left between them. CDR3 sequence reads: CASSQDRSGGGYTF. The CDR3 coding sequence is TGCGCCAGCAGCCAAGATCGCAGCGGGGGCGGCTACACCTTC.

The sample holds many counts of this clonotype. This chain connects TRBV5-1 to TRBJ2-1, with TRBD1 matching over 9 bases. The V gene end was trimmed by 4 bases and the J gene end by 8 bases; junction bases not matched to a gene: 7. The CDR3 spans 14 residues. Germline V gene data show CDR1 as SGHRS and CDR2 as YFSETQ. The chain's CDR3 is CASSARQGVDEQFF. The CDR3 DNA reads TGCGCCAGCAGCGCACGACAGGGGGTTGATGAGCAGTTCTTC.

Note on this clonotype: Germline is not matched at one junction end, which may reflect a read error. The V and J genes are TRBV15 and TRBJ2-3; 14 bases fit TRBD2. Germline CDR1 and CDR2: LNHNV and YYDKDF (reference sequence). This CDR3 region has 19 residues. This CDR3 reads CAASRSVWTSGRSTDTQYF. The CDR3 DNA sequence: TGTGCCGCCAGCAGATCCGTATGGACTAGCGGGAGGAGCACAGATACGCAGTATTTT.

This clonotype was observed at least ten times. The rearrangement joins TRBV2 to TRBJ1-2; D is unclear. Germline assignment: CDR1 SNHLY and CDR2 FYNNEI. The CDR3 spans 12 residues. V lost 3 bases to trimming and J lost 0 bases, with 2 bases between them. CDR3 sequence reads: CASSETNYGYTF. As DNA, the CDR3 is TGTGCCAGCAGTGAGACTAACTATGGCTACACCTTC.